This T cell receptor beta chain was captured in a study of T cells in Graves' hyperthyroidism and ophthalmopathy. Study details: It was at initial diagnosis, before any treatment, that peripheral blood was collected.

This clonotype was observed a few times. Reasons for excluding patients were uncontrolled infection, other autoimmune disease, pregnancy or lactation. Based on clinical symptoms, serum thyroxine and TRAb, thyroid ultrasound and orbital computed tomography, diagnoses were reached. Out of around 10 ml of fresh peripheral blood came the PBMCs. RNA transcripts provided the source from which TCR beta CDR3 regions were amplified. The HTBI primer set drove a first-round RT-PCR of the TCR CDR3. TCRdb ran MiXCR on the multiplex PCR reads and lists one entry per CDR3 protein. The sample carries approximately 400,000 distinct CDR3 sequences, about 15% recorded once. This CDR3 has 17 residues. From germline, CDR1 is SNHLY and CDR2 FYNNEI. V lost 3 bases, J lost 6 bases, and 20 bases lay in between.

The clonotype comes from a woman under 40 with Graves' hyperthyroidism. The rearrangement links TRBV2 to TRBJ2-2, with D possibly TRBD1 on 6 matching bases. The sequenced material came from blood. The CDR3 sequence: CASSDAGRGSSAGELFF. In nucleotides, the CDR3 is TGTGCCAGCAGTGACGCTGGCAGGGGATCGTCGGCCGGGGAGCTGTTTTTT.